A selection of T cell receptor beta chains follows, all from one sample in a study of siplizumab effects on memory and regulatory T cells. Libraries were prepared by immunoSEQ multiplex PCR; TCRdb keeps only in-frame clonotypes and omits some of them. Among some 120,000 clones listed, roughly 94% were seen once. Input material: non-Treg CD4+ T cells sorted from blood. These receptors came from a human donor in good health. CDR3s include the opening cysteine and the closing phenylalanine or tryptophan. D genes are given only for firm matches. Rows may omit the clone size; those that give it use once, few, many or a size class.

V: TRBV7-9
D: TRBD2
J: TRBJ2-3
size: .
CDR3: CASSLASTSVTDTQYF
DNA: TGTGCCAGCAGCTTAGCGTCGACTAGCGTCACAGATACGCAGTATTTT

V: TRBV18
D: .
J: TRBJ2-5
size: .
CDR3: CASSRDRETQYF
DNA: TGTGCCAGCTCAAGAGATCGGGAGACCCAGTACTTC

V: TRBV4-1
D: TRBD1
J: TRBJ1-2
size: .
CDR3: CASSQESAGTGFYGYTF
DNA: TGCGCCAGCAGCCAAGAGTCGGCAGGGACAGGGTTCTATGGCTACACCTTC

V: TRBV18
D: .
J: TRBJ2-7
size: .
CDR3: CVSSPPSGINEQYF
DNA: TGTGTCAGCTCACCACCGTCCGGGATCAACGAGCAGTACTTC

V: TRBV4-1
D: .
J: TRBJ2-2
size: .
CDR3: CASSQDLNRMAGELFF
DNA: TGCGCCAGCAGCCAAGATCTTAACAGGATGGCCGGGGAGCTGTTTTTT

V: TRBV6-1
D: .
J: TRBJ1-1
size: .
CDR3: CASRLNTEAFF
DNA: TGTGCCAGCAGACTCAACACTGAAGCTTTCTTT

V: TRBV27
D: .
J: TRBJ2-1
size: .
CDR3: CASWRAQEQFF
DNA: TGTGCCAGCTGGAGGGCCCAGGAGCAGTTCTTC

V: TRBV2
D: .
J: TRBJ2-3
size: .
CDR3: CASSESRVADTQYF
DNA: TGTGCCAGCAGTGAATCTCGGGTCGCAGATACGCAGTATTTT

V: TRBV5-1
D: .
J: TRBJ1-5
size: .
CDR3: CASSPDGLNQPQHF
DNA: TGCGCCAGCAGCCCGGACGGCCTCAATCAGCCCCAGCATTTT

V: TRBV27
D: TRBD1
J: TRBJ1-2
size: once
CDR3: CASSYLQGAGGYTF
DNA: TGTGCCAGCAGTTACCTCCAGGGGGCGGGAGGCTACACCTTC

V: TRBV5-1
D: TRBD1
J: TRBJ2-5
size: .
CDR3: CASSSRGIQETQYF
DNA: TGCGCCAGCAGCTCCAGGGGGATCCAAGAGACCCAGTACTTC

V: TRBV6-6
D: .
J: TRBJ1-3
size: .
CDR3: CASSYSKTLSGNTIYF
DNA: TGTGCCAGCAGTTACTCGAAAACGCTCTCTGGAAACACCATATATTTT

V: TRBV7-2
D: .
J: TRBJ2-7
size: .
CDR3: CASSFLSSGASYEQYF
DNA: TGTGCCAGCAGCTTTCTGAGTAGCGGAGCCTCCTACGAGCAGTACTTC

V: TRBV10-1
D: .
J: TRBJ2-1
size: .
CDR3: CASSEGTSIDEQFF
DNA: TGCGCCAGCAGTGAAGGGACCTCCATCGATGAGCAGTTCTTC

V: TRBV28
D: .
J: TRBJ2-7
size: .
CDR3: CASSLIGGLREQYF
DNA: TGTGCCAGCAGTTTGATAGGAGGGTTGAGGGAGCAGTACTTC

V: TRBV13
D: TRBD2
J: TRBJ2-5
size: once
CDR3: CASSLGASGGGTQYF
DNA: TGTGCCAGCAGCTTAGGCGCTAGCGGGGGGGGAACCCAGTACTTC

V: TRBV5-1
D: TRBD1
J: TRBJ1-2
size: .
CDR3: CASSPGQGSYGYTF
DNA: TGCGCCAGCAGCCCGGGACAGGGATCCTATGGCTACACCTTC

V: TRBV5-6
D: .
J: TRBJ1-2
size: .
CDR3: CASSLGGTKRGYGYTF
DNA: TGTGCCAGCAGCTTGGGCGGGACGAAGCGGGGCTATGGCTACACCTTC

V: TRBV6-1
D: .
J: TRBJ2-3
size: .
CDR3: CASRAGRSTDTQYF
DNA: TGTGCCAGCAGAGCGGGCCGAAGCACAGATACGCAGTATTTT

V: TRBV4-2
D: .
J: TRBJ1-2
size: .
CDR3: CASSQDQGDYGYTF
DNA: TGTGCCAGCAGCCAAGATCAGGGCGACTATGGCTACACCTTC

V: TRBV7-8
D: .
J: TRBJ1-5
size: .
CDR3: CASSLGGDQPQHF
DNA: TGTGCCAGCAGCTTAGGGGGAGATCAGCCCCAGCATTTT

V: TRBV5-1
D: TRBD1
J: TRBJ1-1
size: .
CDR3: CASSLAQGAGNTEAFF
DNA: TGCGCCAGCAGTCTTGCACAGGGGGCTGGGAACACTGAAGCTTTCTTT

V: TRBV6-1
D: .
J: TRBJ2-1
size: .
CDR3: CASSEAPPAYNEQFF
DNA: TGTGCCAGCAGTGAAGCGCCTCCGGCTTACAATGAGCAGTTCTTC